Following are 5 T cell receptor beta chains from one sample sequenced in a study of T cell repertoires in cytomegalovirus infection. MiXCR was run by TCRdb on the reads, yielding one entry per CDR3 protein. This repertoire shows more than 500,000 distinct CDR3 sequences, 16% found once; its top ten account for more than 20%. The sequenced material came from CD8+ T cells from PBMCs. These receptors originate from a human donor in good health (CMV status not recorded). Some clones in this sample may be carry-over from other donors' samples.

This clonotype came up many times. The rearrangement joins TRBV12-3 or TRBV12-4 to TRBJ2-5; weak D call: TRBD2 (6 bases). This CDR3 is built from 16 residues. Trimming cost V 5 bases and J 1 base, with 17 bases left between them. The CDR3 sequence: CASSPRFGGVQETQYF. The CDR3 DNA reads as TGTGCCAGCAGTCCTCGGTTCGGCGGGGTCCAAGAGACCCAGTACTTC.

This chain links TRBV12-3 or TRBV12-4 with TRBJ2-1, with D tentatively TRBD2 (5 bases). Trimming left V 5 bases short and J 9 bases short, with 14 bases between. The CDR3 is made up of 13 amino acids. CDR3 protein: CASSLSEGAEQFF. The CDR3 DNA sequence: TGTGCCAGCAGTCTCTCTGAGGGCGCTGAGCAGTTCTTC.

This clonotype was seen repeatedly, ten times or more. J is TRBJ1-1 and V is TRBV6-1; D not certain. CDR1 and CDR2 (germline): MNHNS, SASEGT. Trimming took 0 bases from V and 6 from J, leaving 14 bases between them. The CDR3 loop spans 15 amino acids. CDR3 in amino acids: CASSEAVGFVPEAFF. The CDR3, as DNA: TGTGCCAGCAGTGAAGCTGTAGGGTTCGTACCTGAAGCTTTCTTT.

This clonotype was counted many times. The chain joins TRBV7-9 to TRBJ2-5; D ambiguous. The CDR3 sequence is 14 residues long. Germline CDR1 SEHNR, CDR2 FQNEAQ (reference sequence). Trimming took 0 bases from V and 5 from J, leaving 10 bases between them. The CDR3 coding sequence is TGTGCCAGCAGCTTAGCGGCTAGAAGGGAGACCCAGTACTTC. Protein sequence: CASSLAARRETQYF. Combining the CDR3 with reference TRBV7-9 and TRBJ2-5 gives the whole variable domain DTGVSQNPRHKITKRGQNVTFRCDPISEHNRLYWYRQTLGQGPEFLTYFQNEAQLEKSRLLSDRFSAERPKGSFSTLEIQRTEQGDSAMYLCASSLAARRETQYFGPGTRLLVL.

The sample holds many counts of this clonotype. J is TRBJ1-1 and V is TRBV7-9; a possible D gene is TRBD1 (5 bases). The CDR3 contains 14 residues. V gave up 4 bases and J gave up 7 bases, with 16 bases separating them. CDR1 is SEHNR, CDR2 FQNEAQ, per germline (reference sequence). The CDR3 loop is CASSSPGLGSEAFF. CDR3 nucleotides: TGTGCCAGCAGCTCTCCAGGGTTGGGGAGTGAAGCTTTCTTT.